Listed below are T cell receptor beta chains from one sample, sequenced in a study of T cells after posttransplantation cyclophosphamide. TCRdb's copy holds only in-frame clones and misses some; the assay was immunoSEQ multiplex PCR. The table has fewer than 7,000 clones, around nine tenths seen once. The sample was CD8+ T cells sorted from blood, taken after allogeneic stem cell transplant with posttransplant cyclophosphamide. All receptors derive from a male patient between 60 and 69 years old who received an allogeneic stem cell transplant from a related donor and was CMV-positive. A subset of T cells may come from the graft donor. Each CDR3 is given with its conserved first and last residue. Fields, in order: J gene, V gene, D gene, clone size, CDR3 protein, CDR3 DNA. D genes are given only for firm matches. Size is omitted from some rows. Given values are once, few, many or a class for expanded clones.

>TRBJ1-4|TRBV6-6|.|.
CASSYSATAFEKLFF
TGTGCCAGCAGTTACTCAGCAACAGCTTTTGAAAAACTGTTTTTT
>TRBJ2-2|TRBV4-3|.|.
CASSQEYGELFF
TGCGCCAGCAGCCAAGAATACGGGGAGCTGTTTTTT
>TRBJ1-2|TRBV28|TRBD1|.
CASSLAGGAFYGYTF
TGTGCCAGCAGTTTGGCAGGGGGCGCTTTCTATGGCTACACCTTC
>TRBJ1-1|TRBV5-4|TRBD1|once
CASSSGTGDTEAFF
TGTGCCAGCAGCAGCGGGACAGGTGACACTGAAGCTTTCTTT
>TRBJ2-5|TRBV10-3|.|.
CAISESTPGVAGAGRETQYF
TGTGCCATCAGTGAGTCGACTCCAGGGGTGGCGGGGGCCGGACGAGAGACCCAGTACTTC
>TRBJ2-1|TRBV14|TRBD1|.
CASSQRPGQSSYNEQFF
TGTGCCAGCAGCCAGCGTCCGGGACAGAGCTCCTACAATGAGCAGTTCTTC
>TRBJ1-4|TRBV4-3|.|large
CASSQAGEEGEKLFF
TGCGCCAGCAGCCAAGCAGGGGAAGAAGGTGAAAAACTGTTTTTT
>TRBJ1-1|TRBV6-6|.|.
CASSYSSRMNTEAFF
TGTGCCAGCAGTTACTCGTCCAGGATGAACACTGAAGCTTTCTTT
>TRBJ2-1|TRBV7-9|.|.
CASSLVGNEQFF
TGTGCCAGCAGCTTAGTCGGTAATGAGCAGTTCTTC
>TRBJ2-2|TRBV4-3|TRBD2|.
CASSQDRLAGGITNTGELFF
TGCGCCAGCAGCCAAGATAGACTAGCGGGGGGGATTACGAACACCGGGGAGCTGTTTTTT
>TRBJ1-2|TRBV9|TRBD1|.
CASSTDRTKDGYTF
TGTGCCAGCAGCACGGACAGGACTAAGGATGGCTACACCTTC
>TRBJ2-7|TRBV11-2|.|.
CASSLGPEVVRDRYEQYF
TGTGCCAGCAGCTTAGGGCCGGAGGTAGTAAGGGATCGTTACGAGCAGTACTTC
>TRBJ2-3|TRBV11-1|TRBD1|.
CASSFNRDSHTDTQYF
TGTGCCAGCAGCTTTAACCGGGACAGCCACACAGATACGCAGTATTTT
>TRBJ1-1|TRBV5-4|TRBD1|.
CASSLGQGSAFF
TGTGCCAGCAGCTTGGGACAGGGATCGGCTTTCTTT
>TRBJ2-3|TRBV5-4|TRBD2|.
CASSLAGGTTDTQYF
TGTGCCAGCAGCTTGGCGGGGGGGACCACAGATACGCAGTATTTT
>TRBJ2-5|TRBV5-4|TRBD2|.
CASSLEFLAGGPAETQYF
TGTGCCAGCAGCTTGGAGTTCCTAGCGGGGGGCCCGGCAGAGACCCAGTACTTC
>TRBJ1-2|TRBV27|TRBD1|.
CASSSGGGLNGYTF
TGTGCCAGCAGTTCAGGGGGTGGCCTGAATGGCTACACCTTC
>TRBJ2-2|TRBV4-1|.|.
CASSREGTTTGELFF
TGCGCCAGCAGCCGCGAGGGGACAACCACCGGGGAGCTGTTTTTT
>TRBJ1-3|TRBV15|.|.
CATSRDSVYSGNTIYF
TGTGCCACCAGCAGAGATTCAGTTTACTCTGGAAACACCATATATTTT
>TRBJ1-1|TRBV7-9|.|.
CASSSQMNTEAFF
TGTGCCAGCAGCTCCCAAATGAACACTGAAGCTTTCTTT
>TRBJ1-5|TRBV28|.|.
CASSLYGIGLPQIKSNQPQHF
TGTGCCAGCAGTTTATATGGCATCGGACTCCCCCAAATTAAGAGCAATCAGCCCCAGCATTTT
>TRBJ2-1|TRBV6-1|TRBD2|.
CASSEEAGGSYNEQFF
TGTGCCAGCAGTGAAGAAGCGGGGGGCTCCTACAATGAGCAGTTCTTC
>TRBJ2-1|TRBV5-1|TRBD1|.
CASSWGQVLMYNEQFF
TGCGCCAGCAGCTGGGGACAGGTGCTGATGTACAATGAGCAGTTCTTC
>TRBJ2-1|TRBV6-5|.|.
CASRISQGPYNEQFF
TGTGCCAGCAGAATTTCCCAGGGTCCCTACAATGAGCAGTTCTTC
>TRBJ1-1|TRBV4-1|.|.
CASGRGGTTEAFF
TGCGCCAGTGGCCGGGGGGGGACCACTGAAGCTTTCTTT
>TRBJ2-5|TRBV5-4|.|.
CASSFGGGETQYF
TGTGCCAGCAGCTTTGGAGGCGGGGAGACCCAGTACTTC
>TRBJ2-7|TRBV5-6|TRBD1|once
CASSLDDTGESYEQYF
TGTGCCAGCAGCTTGGATGATACAGGGGAGTCCTACGAGCAGTACTTC
>TRBJ2-3|TRBV19|TRBD2|once
CASKSGGASTDTQYF
TGTGCCAGCAAAAGCGGGGGAGCTAGCACAGATACGCAGTATTTT
>TRBJ2-2|TRBV14|TRBD1|.
CASSRWTGVDGELFF
TGTGCCAGCAGCCGATGGACAGGGGTTGACGGGGAGCTGTTTTTT
>TRBJ2-1|TRBV11-2|.|.
CASSLVSTPNEQFF
TGTGCCAGCAGCTTAGTTAGTACCCCAAATGAGCAGTTCTTC
>TRBJ2-7|TRBV4-3|.|.
CASSQEKGGSYEQYF
TGCGCCAGCAGCCAAGAAAAAGGGGGCTCCTACGAGCAGTACTTC
>TRBJ1-1|TRBV5-5|.|.
CASRSRGTENTEAFF
TGTGCCAGCAGGAGCCGCGGGACGGAGAACACTGAAGCTTTCTTT
>TRBJ2-1|TRBV29-1|TRBD2|.
CSVDGLETYNEQFF
TGCAGCGTTGATGGACTAGAGACCTACAATGAGCAGTTCTTC
>TRBJ2-7|TRBV5-1|TRBD2|.
CASSPGLAGSYEQYF
TGCGCCAGCAGCCCGGGACTAGCGGGAAGCTACGAGCAGTACTTC
>TRBJ2-1|TRBV6-5|TRBD1|once
CASSSAPGQGGNEQFF
TGTGCCAGCAGTTCCGCTCCGGGACAGGGGGGCAATGAGCAGTTCTTC
>TRBJ2-7|TRBV5-4|TRBD1|.
CASSLEQGHYEQYF
TGTGCCAGCAGCTTAGAACAGGGGCACTACGAGCAGTACTTC
>TRBJ1-1|TRBV5-4|.|.
CASSLGGEELNTEAFF
TGTGCCAGCAGCTTGGGGGGGGAGGAGCTGAACACTGAAGCTTTCTTT
>TRBJ1-4|TRBV25-1|.|once
CASSEFIEQPATNEKLFF
TGTGCCAGCAGTGAATTTATAGAACAGCCTGCAACTAATGAAAAACTGTTTTTT
>TRBJ1-1|TRBV27|.|.
CASSLSAGRTEAFF
TGTGCCAGCAGTTTATCTGCGGGCCGGACTGAAGCTTTCTTT
>TRBJ2-5|TRBV13|TRBD2|.
CASSLVLAGVQETQYF
TGTGCCAGCAGCTTAGTACTAGCGGGGGTCCAAGAGACCCAGTACTTC
>TRBJ2-7|TRBV27|TRBD1|.
CASSFGDRSYEQYF
TGTGCCAGCAGTTTCGGGGACAGGTCCTACGAGCAGTACTTC
>TRBJ1-3|TRBV19|.|once
CASSRSLLSGNTIYF
TGTGCCAGTAGCCGATCCCTGCTATCAGGAAACACCATATATTTT
>TRBJ2-7|TRBV5-5|.|.
CASSPTDYEQYF
TGTGCCAGCAGCCCGACAGACTACGAGCAGTACTTC
>TRBJ1-2|TRBV30|TRBD1|.
CAWESGTGSIGYTF
TGTGCCTGGGAATCCGGGACAGGCTCGATTGGCTACACCTTC
>TRBJ1-1|TRBV5-5|.|large
CASSQIGGRGNTEAFF
TGTGCCAGCAGCCAAATAGGAGGGAGGGGGAACACTGAAGCTTTCTTT
>TRBJ1-2|TRBV5-1|.|.
CASSREAGADYGYTF
TGCGCCAGCAGCCGTGAAGCTGGGGCGGACTATGGCTACACCTTC
>TRBJ2-7|TRBV2|.|.
CASSRDTGTNEQYF
TGTGCCAGCAGCAGGGACACTGGAACCAACGAGCAGTACTTC
>TRBJ1-5|TRBV6-5|TRBD1|.
CASSSDRGLVGQPQHF
TGTGCCAGCAGTTCGGACAGGGGCCTCGTTGGTCAGCCCCAGCATTTT
>TRBJ1-4|TRBV9|.|.
CASSVGGMGEKLFF
TGTGCCAGCAGCGTGGGGGGAATGGGTGAAAAACTGTTTTTT
>TRBJ1-2|TRBV27|.|.
CASSLAPGGRKAGYTF
TGTGCCAGCAGTTTAGCCCCGGGGGGAAGGAAGGCTGGCTACACCTTC
>TRBJ1-1|TRBV4-2|TRBD1|few
CASSQEGTGGTEAFF
TGTGCCAGCAGCCAAGAAGGGACAGGGGGCACTGAAGCTTTCTTT
>TRBJ1-1|TRBV13|.|.
CASSTGRGPTEAFF
TGTGCCAGCAGCACAGGAAGGGGCCCCACTGAAGCTTTCTTT
>TRBJ1-6|TRBV5-6|TRBD1|.
CASSQIIRDRANSPLHF
TGTGCCAGCAGCCAAATAATCCGGGACAGGGCAAATTCACCCCTCCACTTT
>TRBJ1-2|TRBV5-6|.|.
CASSLVGGRHYGYTF
TGTGCCAGCAGCTTGGTAGGCGGAAGACACTATGGCTACACCTTC
>TRBJ1-5|TRBV6-5|TRBD1|.
CASSYSTGSYQPQHF
TGTGCCAGCAGTTACTCGACAGGGAGTTATCAGCCCCAGCATTTT
>TRBJ2-7|TRBV19|.|.
CASSMGGSKYF
TGTGCCAGTAGTATGGGAGGAAGCAAATACTTC
>TRBJ2-3|TRBV5-1|TRBD2|.
CASSLSGGRSTDTQYF
TGCGCCAGCAGCCTTAGCGGGGGGCGGAGCACAGATACGCAGTATTTT
>TRBJ2-1|TRBV18|.|once
CASSPDNEQFF
TGTGCCAGCTCTCCTGACAATGAGCAGTTCTTC
>TRBJ1-2|TRBV11-2|TRBD1|.
CASSHRGGGYTF
TGTGCCAGCAGCCACAGGGGAGGTGGCTACACCTTC